This T cell receptor beta chain appears in the sequencing data of a study of CD8+CD57+ T cells in acquired aplastic anemia. General observations from the study: Patients and controls had CD8+ Simpson's diversity values that were not significantly distinct.

About this clonotype itself: The target antigen is unknown.

Researchers used genomic DNA as the template to profile TCR beta VDJ and CDR3. TCRdb analysed the reads with MiXCR anew, one entry per CDR3 protein. The sample has 150,000 or so distinct CDR3 sequences, just over 50% seen once. The CDR3 has 13 amino acids. The V end lost 7 bases, the J end lost 9 bases, and 13 bases lay between the germline ends. The germline V gene has CDR1 LNHDA and CDR2 SQIVND (reference sequence). In patients chosen for sequencing, flow cytometry had shown CD8+CD57+ cell expansion. The sample comprised sorted CD4+, CD8+, or CD8+CD57+ T cells (not recorded which) from PBMCs. The chain couples TRBV19 to TRBJ1-6; D call uncertain. The clonotype was recovered from a human donor with aplastic anemia. CDR3 in DNA: TGTGCCAGTACCGACTCCGTTGGTTCACCCCTCCACTTT. Amino acid sequence: CASTDSVGSPLHF.